A single sample gave rise to the 9 T cell receptor beta chains below, sequenced in a study of cytomegalovirus exposure and HLA in healthy donors. Use of 60 Vbeta and 13 Jbeta primers characterized the PCR. TCRdb's copy holds only in-frame clones and misses some; the assay was immunoSEQ multiplex PCR. The data show under 150,000 clones, with approximately 75% seen just once and less than 6.5% held by the top ten. Sample: PBMCs. The receptors here all came from a woman in her thirties or forties in good health and CMV-seropositive.

The chain combines TRBV28 with TRBJ2-7; unclear D gene. V lost 4 bases and J lost 4, with 14 bases in between. Germline assignment: CDR1 MDHEN and CDR2 SYDVKM. The CDR3 is 14 residues long. DNA of the CDR3: TGTGCCAGCAGTTCCACCTACAGCCAATACGAGCAGTACTTC. Its translation is CASSSTYSQYEQYF.

This chain links TRBV25-1 with TRBJ1-2, with 9 bases lining up with TRBD1. This CDR3 comprises 16 residues. Germline V gene sequence: CDR1 MGHDK, CDR2 SYGVNS. Unmatched junction bases numbered 9, after V lost 3 bases and J lost 4 bases. DNA for the CDR3: TGTGCCAGCAGTGATCAGGAGGGACAGGGTGGCTATGGCTACACCTTC. Protein: CASSDQEGQGGYGYTF.

This clone occurred once. DNA for the CDR3: TGTGCCAGCAGTTACGGCGGGAGCACTCCGCGGGAGCAGTACTTC. This encodes CASSYGGSTPREQYF. The V call is TRBV6-5, the J call TRBJ2-7; the match to TRBD2 covers 7 bases. Germline values: CDR1 MNHEY, CDR2 SVGAGI. V dropped 2 bases and J dropped 7; count of bases not matched to a gene: 11. The CDR3 has 15 amino acids.

This clone was counted a single time. The J gene is TRBJ2-3, the V gene TRBV4-3; maybe TRBD2 (6 bases). The CDR3 is 17 amino acids. The V gene lost 0 bases and the J gene lost 9 bases, with 22 bases spanning the gap. The germline CDR1 and CDR2 sequences are LGHNA and YSLEER. For the CDR3, the DNA is TGCGCCAGCAGCCAAGATCATCTGACTAGAATCGAGATAACGCAGTATTTT. Protein: CASSQDHLTRIEITQYF.

The chain recombines TRBV11-2 with TRBJ1-2; D remains unclear. Trimming pared 0 bases from V and 7 bases from J, leaving 9 bases between. The CDR3 is 13 amino acids. Germline CDR1 is SGHAT and CDR2 is FQNNGV. CDR3 in amino acids: CASSLDPGSGYTF. Written as DNA, the CDR3 is TGTGCCAGCAGCTTAGATCCGGGGTCTGGCTACACCTTC.

The count of this clone is one. The chain combines TRBV15 with TRBJ1-1; perhaps TRBD1 as D (6 bases). The germline V and J ends were trimmed by 0 bases and 4 bases, with 12 bases remaining between them. The germline V gene encodes CDR1 LNHNV and CDR2 YYDKDF (reference sequence). This CDR3 has 15 residues. The CDR3 DNA is TGTGCCACCAGCAGAGATATTACAGGGCCCACTGAAGCTTTCTTT. It yields the protein CATSRDITGPTEAFF.

The chain uses TRBV6-5 and TRBJ2-1; D possibly corresponds to TRBD2 (6 bases). CDR1 and CDR2 from the germline V gene are MNHEY and SVGAGI. The CDR3 runs to 14 residues. Trimming took 2 bases from V and 7 from J, leaving 12 bases between them. The CDR3 sequence is CASSYRDRGNEQFF. As DNA, the CDR3 is TGTGCCAGCAGTTACAGGGACCGGGGGAATGAGCAGTTCTTC.

The genes are TRBV10-3 and TRBJ1-5; D is uncertain. The CDR3 is 14 amino acids. Germline V lookup: CDR1 ENHRY, CDR2 SYGVKD. Trimming removed 0 bases from V and 5 bases from J, with 8 bases in between. The CDR3 region is CAISESSGDQPQHF. The CDR3 nucleotides read TGTGCCATCAGTGAGTCCAGCGGGGATCAGCCCCAGCATTTT.

The chain uses TRBV2 and TRBJ2-1, with 12 bases matching TRBD2. The length of the CDR3 is 13 residues. The germline gives CDR1 SNHLY, CDR2 FYNNEI. V gave up 9 bases and J gave up 6 bases; unmatched junction bases: 3. Here the CDR3 reads CARGLAGTNEQFF. The CDR3 DNA reads TGTGCCAGAGGACTAGCGGGAACCAATGAGCAGTTCTTC.